This T cell receptor beta chain came from a study of T cell repertoires in cytomegalovirus infection (dated by TCRdb to between 2018 and 2020). In the study overall: Because public TCR beta signatures pointed to carriage of CMV infection together with the matching HLA type, the HLA type of each donor mattered for the analysis. Overall study outcomes, separate from this receptor: The ex vivo response was dominated by HLA-C-restricted CMV-specific TCR beta clonotypes, which also provided the single most frequent clonotype in two of eight donors. In both this cohort and an independent roughly 400-donor cohort, the cumulative frequency of public TCR beta family members distinguished carriers of CMV infection plus the relevant HLA type.

Looking up the germline V gene yields CDR1 MDHEN and CDR2 SYDVKM. V and J lose 6 bases and 6 bases, and a span of 12 bases separates them. From the cysteine up to the phenylalanine, the CDR3 has a length of 13 residues. The retained sequence is limited to the CDR3, 39 bases, with the frame set at the first base. The instrument was an Illumina HiSeq 1500. Through fastp at Q25 and MiXCR, TCRdb rebuilt clones from the public reads, retaining in-frame beta chains. Each record represents a unique CDR3 protein, reported with the most common genes and DNA among its rows. The sample includes about 160,000 distinct CDR3 sequences, with more than 15% observed a single time. The ten biggest clones cover approximately 19% of the sample. About this clonotype itself: Its antigen remains undetermined. There are no base qualities to consult, and no much larger clone falls within one base.

This chain is built from TRBV28 and TRBJ1-5; no D segment can be confidently identified. Sequenced material: CD8+ T cells from PBMCs. This sequence originates from a human donor in good health (CMV status not recorded). Some clones in this sample may be carry-over from other donors' samples. The DNA sequence follows: TGTGCCAGCAGAATCCCGGGAGGTCAGCCCCAGCATTTT. Its protein product is CASRIPGGQPQHF. Extended through the reference TRBV28 and TRBJ1-5 proteins, this CDR3 yields the full variable domain: DVKVTQSSRYLVKRTGEKVFLECVQDMDHENMFWYRQDPGLGLRLIYFSYDVKMKEKGDIPEGYSVSREKKERFSLILESASTNQTSMYLCASRIPGGQPQHFGDGTRLSIL.